The source of this T cell receptor beta chain is a study of blood T cells in healthy people across ages. V was cut by 5 bases and J by 5 bases, with 15 bases left in between. This CDR3 is 14 amino acids long. Germline assignment: CDR1 PRHDT and CDR2 FYEKMQ (reference sequence). The use of a sample-barcoded 5' primer and a J-beta primer mix characterized a second PCR of about 6 to 11 cycles. TCRdb re-derived calls from the 5' RACE reads in MiXCR, one entry per CDR3 protein. The table has around 1.5 million distinct CDR3 sequences, around 59% seen once. Sequences were obtained from blood. The chain carries TRBV13 and TRBJ2-5; D is perhaps TRBD1 or TRBD2 (5 bases each). This TCR was sampled from a man between 18 and 35 years old in good health. DNA of the CDR3: TGTGCCAGCAGCCCTACTCCGGGGACGGAGACCCAGTACTTC. The encoded protein is CASSPTPGTETQYF.